The 23 T cell receptor beta chains listed next were all sequenced from one sample in a study of graft-versus-host responses after intestinal transplantation. The table came from immunoSEQ multiplex PCR; TCRdb's copy has only in-frame clones and leaves some out. The sample consists of about 120,000 clones, roughly 93% of them appearing once. Their antigen targets remain unknown. This specimen consisted of unstimulated CD4+ T cells sorted from spleen or lymph node cells, obtained before intestinal transplant. The source is a human donor who received an intestinal transplant.

The CDR3, as DNA: TGTGCCAGCAGCGCCACCTACGAGCAGTACTTC. Translation: CASSATYEQYF. The J gene is TRBJ2-7, the V gene TRBV7-2, with no clear D. The V end was cut by 5 bases, the J end by 2 bases, with 4 bases between. This CDR3 has 11 residues. The germline gives CDR1 SGHTA, CDR2 FQGNSA. The variable domain in full, completed from reference TRBV7-2 and TRBJ2-7, reads GAGVSQSPSNKVTEKGKDVELRCDPISGHTALYWYRQSLGQGLEFLIYFQGNSAPDKSGLPSDRFSAERTGGSVSTLTIQRTQQEDSAVYLCASSATYEQYFGPGTRLTVT.

This clone was picked up a small number of times. One junction end does not reproduce the germline sequence, and a read error may be involved. The V call is TRBV7-7, the J call TRBJ2-7; TRBD2 might be the D (5 bases). This CDR3 has 13 amino acids. Germline V gene sequence: CDR1 SSHAT, CDR2 FNYEAQ (reference sequence). In DNA form, the CDR3 reads TGTGCTAGCAGCTTTGGACTGACCTACGAGCAGTACTTC. Protein product: CASSFGLTYEQYF.

CDR3 region: CASSSRLGSSEQFF. The CDR3 bases are TGTGCCAGCAGCTCGAGATTAGGGAGCAGTGAGCAGTTCTTC. The chain carries TRBV9 and TRBJ2-1, with D possibly being TRBD2 (5 bases). The V and J ends lost 4 bases and 9 bases respectively, with 17 bases between them. CDR3 size: 14 residues. Germline V gene sequence: CDR1 SGDLS, CDR2 YYNGEE.

This clone was counted a single time. V usage is TRBV6-6 and J usage is TRBJ1-5, with 7 bases that match TRBD1. Germline CDR1 reads MNHNY; CDR2 reads SVGAGI (reference sequence). The CDR3 is made up of 15 amino acids. After removal of 2 bases from V and 9 bases from J, the junction contained 10 bases not matched to a gene. The CDR3 spells CASSYNGQARVPQHF. CDR3 nucleotides: TGTGCCAGCAGTTACAACGGACAGGCCCGGGTGCCCCAGCATTTT.

The chain carries TRBV5-1 and TRBJ2-1; 7 nucleotides align to TRBD2. Losses at the gene ends were 4 bases for V and 4 bases for J; bases not matched to a gene: 8. Germline CDR1 is SGHRS and CDR2 is YFSETQ. This CDR3 has 15 residues. In DNA, the CDR3 is TGCGCCAGCAGCCCGGGGGGTAGCGTATACAATGAGCAGTTCTTC. Amino acids: CASSPGGSVYNEQFF.

This chain uses TRBV20-1 with TRBJ2-3; D is perhaps TRBD1 (6 bases). CDR1 DFQATT and CDR2 SNEGSKA come from the germline V gene (reference sequence). Trimming stripped 8 bases from V and 7 bases from J, with 13 bases between. The CDR3 contains 11 residues. CDR3: CSPEGQNTQYF. In DNA, the CDR3 is TGCAGTCCTGAAGGACAGAATACGCAGTATTTT.

This clone was seen a few times. The sample carries other DNA sequences with the same CDR3. V usage is TRBV18 and J usage is TRBJ2-7, with D unresolved. Looked up from germline, CDR1 is KGHSH and CDR2 is LQKENI. The V and J ends lost 3 bases and 1 base respectively, with 7 bases between them. The CDR3 runs to 13 residues. CDR3 DNA: TGTGCCAGCTCACCCCCGGAGTCCTACGAGCAGTACTTC. Translating gives CASSPPESYEQYF.

The chain's CDR3 is CASSLFQGRNEQYF. The CDR3 nucleotides are TGTGCCAGCAGTTTATTTCAGGGGAGGAACGAGCAGTACTTC. The chain uses TRBV28 and TRBJ2-7; D may be TRBD1 or TRBD2 (6 bases each). Trimming pared 1 base from V and 5 bases from J, leaving 12 bases between. Germline V gene data show CDR1 as MDHEN and CDR2 as SYDVKM. The CDR3 runs 14 residues.

The V call is TRBV6-6, the J call TRBJ2-3, with 8 positions matching TRBD2. CDR3 length: 15 amino acids. V dropped 0 bases and J dropped 5; count of bases not matched to a gene: 4. CDR1 and CDR2 (germline): MNHNY, SVGAGI (reference sequence). CDR3 residues: CASSYSPRGEDTQYF. Written as DNA, the CDR3 is TGTGCCAGCAGTTACTCCCCGCGGGGGGAAGATACGCAGTATTTT.

This chain connects TRBV6-5 to TRBJ1-1, with D uncertain. The V gene's germline CDR1 is MNHEY and CDR2 SVGAGI. This CDR3 contains 14 residues. With 4 bases removed from V and 4 bases from J, the gap between germline ends came to 13 bases. The CDR3, as DNA: TGTGCCAGCAGTTCTAGGACGGGCGGCACTGAAGCTTTCTTT. It yields the protein CASSSRTGGTEAFF.

This chain joins TRBV2 and TRBJ2-2; no clear D. Germline CDR1 and CDR2: SNHLY and FYNNEI. Trimming shortened V by 6 bases and J by 3 bases, and 14 bases separated the two germline ends. CDR3 length: 15 amino acids. CDR3 residues: CASRPVDGYTGELFF. The CDR3, as DNA: TGTGCCAGCAGACCAGTGGACGGCTACACCGGGGAGCTGTTTTTT.

The genes are TRBV6-1 and TRBJ1-2; D gene uncertain. V lost 1 base and J 8 bases, leaving 11 bases between the germline ends. There are 13 residues in the CDR3. From germline, CDR1 is MNHNS and CDR2 SASEGT. CDR3 nucleotides: TGTGCCAGCAGTGAAGAGGGCCGAAAAGGCTACACCTTC. Its translation is CASSEEGRKGYTF.

This clone came up once. The chain is built from TRBV30 and TRBJ1-1; possible D gene TRBD1, 5 bases. The CDR3 is 13 residues long. Germline V gene data show CDR1 as GTSNPN and CDR2 as SVGIG (reference sequence). V lost 1 base and J 6 bases, leaving 12 bases between the germline ends. The CDR3 reads CAWSGGIEAEAFF. For the CDR3, the DNA is TGTGCCTGGAGTGGGGGGATTGAGGCTGAAGCTTTCTTT.

The chain couples TRBV4-1 to TRBJ2-3, with unresolved D. CDR3 length: 16 amino acids. Germline V gene sequence: CDR1 MGHRA, CDR2 YSYEKL. V was cut by 0 bases and J by 3 bases, with 13 bases left in between. CDR3: CASSQEGPVGTDTQYF. The DNA of the CDR3 is TGCGCCAGCAGCCAAGAGGGCCCAGTTGGGACAGATACGCAGTATTTT.

The rearrangement joins TRBV18 to TRBJ1-1; 7 bases are shared with TRBD1. V lost 3 bases, J lost 8 bases, and 3 bases stayed unmatched. The germline CDR1 and CDR2 sequences are KGHSH and LQKENI. This CDR3 has 12 amino acids. The DNA for the CDR3 is TGTGCCAGCTCACCCACGACAGGGGAAGCTTTCTTT. This encodes CASSPTTGEAFF.

The DNA of the CDR3 is TGTGCCAGTAGTAAATTAAGGGGATCTGAAGCTTTCTTT. Protein sequence: CASSKLRGSEAFF. This chain links TRBV19 with TRBJ1-1; tentative D call: TRBD1 (5 bases). This CDR3 has 13 amino acids. V lost 4 bases and J 6 bases, leaving 12 bases between the germline ends. The germline V gene has CDR1 LNHDA and CDR2 SQIVND (reference sequence).

V is TRBV5-1 and J is TRBJ1-5, with D unresolved. The CDR3 sequence is 14 residues long. Germline lookup yields CDR1 SGHRS and CDR2 YFSETQ. Trimming stripped 0 bases from V and 7 bases from J, with 11 bases between. This CDR3 reads CASSLDSVNQPQHF. The CDR3 nucleotides are TGCGCCAGCAGCTTGGATTCGGTTAACCAGCCCCAGCATTTT.

This clone was counted between two and nine times. The rearrangement links TRBV5-6 to TRBJ2-3, with D maybe TRBD2 (7 bases). V was cut by 4 bases and J by 1 base, with 22 bases left in between. The CDR3 is made up of 18 amino acids. Germline CDR1 is SGHDT and CDR2 is YYEEEE. The CDR3 nucleotides are TGTGCCAGCAGCCTTCTAGGGGGAGGGCCCGGCGGCACAGATACGCAGTATTTT. Translating it yields CASSLLGGGPGGTDTQYF.

The chain links TRBV4-1 to TRBJ2-1, with 8 bases identical to TRBD1. In germline, CDR1 is MGHRA, CDR2 YSYEKL. This CDR3 has 16 residues. With 7 bases clipped from V and 8 bases from J, the junction kept 16 bases outside the gene matches. The CDR3 protein is CASTKNGGTGMDEQFF. CDR3 nucleotide sequence: TGCGCCAGCACCAAAAATGGGGGGACAGGTATGGATGAGCAGTTCTTC.

V and J are TRBV2 and TRBJ1-5; perhaps TRBD1 as D (6 bases). Germline CDR1 SNHLY, CDR2 FYNNEI. The CDR3 is 15 residues long. Deletions cut 10 bases from V and 5 bases from J, with 21 bases between. The CDR3 region has the DNA TGTGCCACTACTTACAGGGCCGGGTCCGATCAGCCCCAGCATTTT. Amino acid sequence: CATTYRAGSDQPQHF.

CDR3 loop: CASSFRQGPLSGANVLTF. The CDR3 nucleotides read TGTGCCAGCAGCTTTCGACAGGGGCCTCTCTCTGGGGCCAACGTCCTGACTTTC. The rearrangement joins TRBV7-6 to TRBJ2-6, with 8 nucleotides matching TRBD1. The germline gives CDR1 SGHVS, CDR2 FNYEAQ. This CDR3 spans 18 amino acids. The V segment lost 3 bases and the J segment 0 bases; nucleotides outside the gene matches: 7.

The chain is built from TRBV5-1 and TRBJ2-1; the match to TRBD2 covers 7 bases. Trimming at V came to 5 bases and at J to 4 bases, leaving 6 bases not matched to a gene. CDR3 length: 14 residues. Germline V gives CDR1 SGHRS, CDR2 YFSETQ. The CDR3 region has the DNA TGCGCCAGCAGACAGCGGGACCTTTACAATGAGCAGTTCTTC. This translates into CASRQRDLYNEQFF.

This chain connects TRBV5-4 to TRBJ1-2; perhaps TRBD1 as D (5 bases). V was shortened by 7 bases and J by 2 bases, with 12 bases between the two germline ends. CDR1 SGHNT and CDR2 YYREEE come from the germline V gene (reference sequence). CDR3 length: 13 amino acids. The CDR3 sequence: CASASGVNYGYTF. CDR3 DNA sequence: TGTGCCAGCGCATCGGGGGTAAACTATGGCTACACCTTC. The whole variable domain, remainder taken from reference TRBV5-4 and TRBJ1-2, is ETGVTQSPTHLIKTRGQQVTLRCSSQSGHNTVSWYQQALGQGPQFIFQYYREEENGRGNFPPRFSGLQFPNYSSELNVNALELDDSALYLCASASGVNYGYTFGSGTRLTVV.